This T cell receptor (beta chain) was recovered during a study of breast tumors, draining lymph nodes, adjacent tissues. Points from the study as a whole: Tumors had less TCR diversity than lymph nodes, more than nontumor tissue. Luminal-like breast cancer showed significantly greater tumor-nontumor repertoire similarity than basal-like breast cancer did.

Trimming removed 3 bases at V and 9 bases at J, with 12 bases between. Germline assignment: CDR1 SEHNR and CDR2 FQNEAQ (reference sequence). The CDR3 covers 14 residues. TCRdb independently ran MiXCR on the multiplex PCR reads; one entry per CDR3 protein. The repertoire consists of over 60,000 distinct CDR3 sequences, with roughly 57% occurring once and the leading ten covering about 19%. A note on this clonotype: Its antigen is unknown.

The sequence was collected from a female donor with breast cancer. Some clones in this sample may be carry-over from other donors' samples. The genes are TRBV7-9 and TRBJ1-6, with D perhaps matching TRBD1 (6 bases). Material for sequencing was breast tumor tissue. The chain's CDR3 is CASSLVRGGSPLHF. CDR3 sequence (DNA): TGTGCCAGCAGCTTGGTCAGGGGAGGTTCACCCCTCCACTTT.